This TCR beta chain came from a study of blood T cell repertoires in COVID-19. The overall study: Italy, Spain and the United States were the sources of the convalescent and acute COVID-19 samples.

How the authors handled the data: Amplification of reference gene primers provided the estimated nucleated cell counts. The table came from immunoSEQ multiplex PCR; TCRdb's copy has only in-frame clones and leaves some out. For V, J and clone size, that table is used; D and trimming come from the DNA. The table records under 250,000 clones, roughly 90% of them present only once. The germline gives CDR1 SGHTA, CDR2 FQGTGA. Germline trimming cut 1 base from V and 8 bases from J; bases unmatched to any gene: 3. This CDR3 has 15 amino acids. The chain recombines TRBV7-3 with TRBJ2-1; 12 bases line up with TRBD2. The sequencing sample was made of peripheral blood. The sequence was collected from a man aged 60 to 69 with COVID-19, enrolled during active disease. The CDR3 spells CASSLRLAGEHEQFF. Written as DNA, the CDR3 is TGTGCCAGCAGCTTAAGACTAGCGGGAGAGCATGAGCAGTTCTTC.